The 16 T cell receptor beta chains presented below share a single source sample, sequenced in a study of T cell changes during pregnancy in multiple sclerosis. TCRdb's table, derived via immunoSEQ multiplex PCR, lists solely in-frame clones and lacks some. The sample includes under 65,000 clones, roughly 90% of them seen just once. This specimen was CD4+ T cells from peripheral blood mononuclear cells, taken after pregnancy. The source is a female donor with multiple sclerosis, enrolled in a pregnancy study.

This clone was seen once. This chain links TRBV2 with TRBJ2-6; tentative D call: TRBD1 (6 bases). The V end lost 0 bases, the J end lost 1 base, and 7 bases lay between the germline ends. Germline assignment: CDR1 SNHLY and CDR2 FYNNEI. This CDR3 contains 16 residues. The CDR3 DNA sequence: TGTGCCAGCAGTGAAGCCAGGGGTTCTGGGGCCAACGTCCTGACTTTC. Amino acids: CASSEARGSGANVLTF.

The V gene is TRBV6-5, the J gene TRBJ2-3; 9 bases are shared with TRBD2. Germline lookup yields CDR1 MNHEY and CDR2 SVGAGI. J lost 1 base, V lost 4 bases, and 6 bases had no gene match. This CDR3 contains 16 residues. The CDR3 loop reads CASSSYSGGGTDTQYF. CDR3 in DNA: TGTGCCAGCAGTTCTTATAGCGGGGGAGGCACAGATACGCAGTATTTT.

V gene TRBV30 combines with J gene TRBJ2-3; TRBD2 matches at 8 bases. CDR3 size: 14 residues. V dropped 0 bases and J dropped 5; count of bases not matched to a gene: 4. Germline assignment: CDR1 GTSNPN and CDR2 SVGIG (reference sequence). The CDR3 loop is CAWSVGGEIDTQYF. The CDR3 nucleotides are TGTGCCTGGAGTGTCGGGGGGGAGATAGATACGCAGTATTTT.

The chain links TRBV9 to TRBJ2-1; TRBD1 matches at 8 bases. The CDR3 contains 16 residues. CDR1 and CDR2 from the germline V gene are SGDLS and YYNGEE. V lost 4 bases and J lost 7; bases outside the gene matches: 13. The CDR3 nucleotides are TGTGCCAGCAGCCTAGAAGACAGGGGCCCTTTAAATGAGCAGTTCTTC. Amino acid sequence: CASSLEDRGPLNEQFF.

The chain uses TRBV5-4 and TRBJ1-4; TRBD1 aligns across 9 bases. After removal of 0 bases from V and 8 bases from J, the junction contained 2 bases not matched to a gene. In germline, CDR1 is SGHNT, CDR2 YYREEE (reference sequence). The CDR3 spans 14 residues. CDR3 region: CASSLGTGEEKLFF. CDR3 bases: TGTGCCAGCAGCTTGGGGACAGGGGAGGAAAAACTGTTTTTT.

This CDR3 reads CASSLVWGEEKLFF. Written as DNA, the CDR3 is TGTGCCAGCAGCTTAGTTTGGGGCGAGGAAAAACTGTTTTTT. The rearrangement links TRBV7-9 to TRBJ1-4, with a weak D call TRBD1 (5 bases). The length of the CDR3 is 14 residues. CDR1 and CDR2 (germline): SEHNR, FQNEAQ (reference sequence). The ends were cut back, 1 base at V and 8 bases at J, with 11 bases in the middle. The whole variable domain, filled in from reference TRBV7-9 and TRBJ1-4, reads DTGVSQNPRHKITKRGQNVTFRCDPISEHNRLYWYRQTLGQGPEFLTYFQNEAQLEKSRLLSDRFSAERPKGSFSTLEIQRTEQGDSAMYLCASSLVWGEEKLFFGSGTQLSVL.

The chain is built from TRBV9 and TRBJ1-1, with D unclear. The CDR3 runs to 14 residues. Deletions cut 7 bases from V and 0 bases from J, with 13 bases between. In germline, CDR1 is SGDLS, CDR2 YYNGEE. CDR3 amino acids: CASGGDTLNTEAFF. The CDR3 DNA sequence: TGTGCCAGCGGCGGCGACACCCTGAACACTGAAGCTTTCTTT.

In DNA, the CDR3 is TGTGCCAGTTACAGGGTTGGCGAGACCCAGTACTTC. Translating it yields CASYRVGETQYF. The chain joins TRBV2 to TRBJ2-5; perhaps TRBD1 as D (6 bases). The V end lost 9 bases, the J end lost 5 bases, and 13 bases lay between the germline ends. The CDR3 totals 12 residues. Germline CDR1 reads SNHLY; CDR2 reads FYNNEI.

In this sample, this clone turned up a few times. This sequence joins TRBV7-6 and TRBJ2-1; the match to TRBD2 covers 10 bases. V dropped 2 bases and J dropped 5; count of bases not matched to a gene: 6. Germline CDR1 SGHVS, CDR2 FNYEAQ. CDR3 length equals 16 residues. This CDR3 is CASSLRALAGNNEQFF. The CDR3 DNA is TGTGCCAGCAGCTTACGCGCACTAGCGGGAAACAATGAGCAGTTCTTC.

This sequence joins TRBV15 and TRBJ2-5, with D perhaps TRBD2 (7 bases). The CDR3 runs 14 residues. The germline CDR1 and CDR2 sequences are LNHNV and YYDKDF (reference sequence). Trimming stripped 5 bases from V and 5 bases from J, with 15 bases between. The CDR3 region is CATSVGGREETQYF. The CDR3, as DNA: TGTGCCACCAGCGTGGGGGGGCGGGAGGAGACCCAGTACTTC.

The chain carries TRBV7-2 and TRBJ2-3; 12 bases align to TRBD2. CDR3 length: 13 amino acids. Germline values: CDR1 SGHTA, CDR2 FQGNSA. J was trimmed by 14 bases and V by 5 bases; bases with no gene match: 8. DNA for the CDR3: TGTGCCAGCAGCCCTCGACTAGCGGGGGATGGGTATTTT. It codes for CASSPRLAGDGYF. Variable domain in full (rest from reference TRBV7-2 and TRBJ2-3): GAGVSQSPSNKVTEKGKDVELRCDPISGHTALYWYRQSLGQGLEFLIYFQGNSAPDKSGLPSDRFSAERTGGSVSTLTIQRTQQEDSAVYLCASSPRLAGDGYFGPGTRLTVL.

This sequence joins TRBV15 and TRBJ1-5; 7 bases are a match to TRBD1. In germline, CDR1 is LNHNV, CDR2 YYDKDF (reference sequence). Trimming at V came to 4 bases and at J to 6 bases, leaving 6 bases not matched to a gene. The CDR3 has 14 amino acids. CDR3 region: CATSTGGFGQPQHF. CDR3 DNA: TGTGCCACCAGCACAGGGGGGTTTGGTCAGCCCCAGCATTTT.

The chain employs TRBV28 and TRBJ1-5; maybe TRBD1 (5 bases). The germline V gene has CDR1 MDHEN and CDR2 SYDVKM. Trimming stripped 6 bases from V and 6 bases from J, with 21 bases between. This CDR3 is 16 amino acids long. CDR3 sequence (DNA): TGTGCCAGCAGCGAGCCGGGTGGCGGGGCAGGTCAGCCCCAGCATTTT. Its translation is CASSEPGGGAGQPQHF.

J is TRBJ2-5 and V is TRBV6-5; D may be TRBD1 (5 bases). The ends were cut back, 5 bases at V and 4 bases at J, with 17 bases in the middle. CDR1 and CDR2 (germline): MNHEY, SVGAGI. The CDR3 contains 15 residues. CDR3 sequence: CASSPAGWGVETQYF. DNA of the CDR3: TGTGCCAGCAGTCCCGCAGGGTGGGGTGTAGAGACCCAGTACTTC.

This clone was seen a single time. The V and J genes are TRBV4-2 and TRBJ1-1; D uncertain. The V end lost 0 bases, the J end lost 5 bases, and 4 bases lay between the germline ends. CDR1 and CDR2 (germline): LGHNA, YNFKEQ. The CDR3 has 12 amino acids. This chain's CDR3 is CASSQDRTEAFF. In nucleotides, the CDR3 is TGTGCCAGCAGCCAAGACAGGACTGAAGCTTTCTTT.

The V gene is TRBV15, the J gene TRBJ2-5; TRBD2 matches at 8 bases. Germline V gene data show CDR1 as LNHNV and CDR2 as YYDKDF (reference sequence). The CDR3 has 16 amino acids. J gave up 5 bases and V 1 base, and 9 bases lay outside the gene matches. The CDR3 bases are TGTGCCACCAGCAGAGCGGTGGTAGCGGGGTTGGAGACCCAGTACTTC. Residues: CATSRAVVAGLETQYF.